The next 14 T cell receptor beta chains were all read from a single sample in a study of T cell changes during pregnancy in multiple sclerosis. Libraries were prepared by immunoSEQ multiplex PCR; TCRdb keeps only in-frame clonotypes and omits some of them. In the table there are fewer than 85,000 clones, roughly 92% of which are singletons. Specimen: peripheral blood, collected in the first trimester of pregnancy. Receptor source: a female donor in good health, enrolled as a control in a pregnancy study.

The genes are TRBV29-1 and TRBJ2-3; TRBD2 aligns across 13 bases. The CDR3 extends over 14 amino acids. V gave up 6 bases and J gave up 3 bases; unmatched junction bases: 3. Germline V CDR1 and CDR2: SQVTM, ANQGSEA. CDR3 residues: CSVKGLAGTDTQYF. DNA for the CDR3: TGCAGCGTAAAGGGACTAGCGGGAACAGATACGCAGTATTTT.

This rearrangement joins TRBV5-1 to TRBJ1-1; D is perhaps TRBD1 (6 bases). Per the germline V gene, CDR1 is SGHRS and CDR2 is YFSETQ. Trimming left V 5 bases short and J 0 bases short, with 20 bases between. This CDR3 spans 17 amino acids. The CDR3 region is CASSLAHRTDMNTEAFF. CDR3 sequence (DNA): TGCGCCAGCAGTCTGGCCCACCGGACAGACATGAACACTGAAGCTTTCTTT.

The chain employs TRBV5-1 and TRBJ2-1, with 10 bases matching TRBD1. This CDR3 contains 17 residues. V trimming: 2 bases; J trimming: 0 bases; junction bases outside the gene matches: 5. Germline assignment: CDR1 SGHRS and CDR2 YFSETQ. The CDR3 DNA reads as TGCGCCAGCAGCTTTCGGACAGGGGGTACCTCCTACAATGAGCAGTTCTTC. It is translated as CASSFRTGGTSYNEQFF. The variable domain in full, with the rest retrieved from reference TRBV5-1 and TRBJ2-1, is KAGVTQTPRYLIKTRGQQVTLSCSPISGHRSVSWYQQTPGQGLQFLFEYFSETQRNKGNFPGRFSGRQFSNSRSEMNVSTLELGDSALYLCASSFRTGGTSYNEQFFGPGTRLTVL.

The V gene is TRBV7-9, the J gene TRBJ1-5; 10 nucleotides match TRBD1. Germline CDR1 SEHNR, CDR2 FQNEAQ (reference sequence). The CDR3 has 15 amino acids. The V segment lost 5 bases and the J segment 3 bases; nucleotides outside the gene matches: 4. The CDR3 protein is CASSAGQGTNQPQHF. Written as DNA, the CDR3 is TGTGCCAGCAGCGCGGGACAGGGGACCAATCAGCCCCAGCATTTT. Using reference TRBV7-9 and TRBJ1-5 for the parts outside the CDR3, the full variable domain is DTGVSQNPRHKITKRGQNVTFRCDPISEHNRLYWYRQTLGQGPEFLTYFQNEAQLEKSRLLSDRFSAERPKGSFSTLEIQRTEQGDSAMYLCASSAGQGTNQPQHFGDGTRLSIL.

The chain recombines TRBV5-1 with TRBJ2-1; the match to TRBD1 covers 11 bases. The germline gives CDR1 SGHRS, CDR2 YFSETQ. This CDR3 has 15 residues. The ends lost 4 bases at V and 5 bases at J; junction bases unmatched: 5. This CDR3 reads CASSLGTGGNNEQFF. CDR3 nucleotides: TGCGCCAGCAGCCTGGGGACAGGGGGAAACAATGAGCAGTTCTTC.

This chain joins TRBV7-2 and TRBJ2-1; no reliable D call. The V gene lost 4 bases and the J gene lost 11 bases, with 9 bases spanning the gap. This CDR3 has 11 amino acids. Germline-derived CDR1 and CDR2 are SGHTA and FQGNSA. The chain's CDR3 is CASSSGSKQFF. As DNA, the CDR3 is TGTGCCAGCAGCTCCGGTTCTAAGCAGTTCTTC.

The count of this clone is one. The rearrangement uses TRBV5-1 and TRBJ2-2, with D maybe TRBD2 (5 bases). V gave up 6 bases and J gave up 0 bases, with 12 bases separating them. Per the germline V gene, CDR1 is SGHRS and CDR2 is YFSETQ. The length of the CDR3 is 15 residues. In DNA, the CDR3 is TGCGCCAGCACGCCGGAGAGGGCGAACACCGGGGAGCTGTTTTTT. Its protein is CASTPERANTGELFF.

The CDR3 loop reads CASRFTGNTEAFF. The CDR3 region has the DNA TGTGCCAGCAGATTCACAGGGAACACTGAAGCTTTCTTT. This sequence joins TRBV7-9 and TRBJ1-1, with a possible D match to TRBD1 (5 bases). CDR1 and CDR2 from the germline V gene are SEHNR and FQNEAQ (reference sequence). The V gene lost 6 bases and the J gene lost 1 base, with 9 bases spanning the gap. There are 13 residues in the CDR3.

The J gene is TRBJ2-1, the V gene TRBV7-9, with 11 bases identical to TRBD2. CDR3 length: 15 amino acids. Germline values: CDR1 SEHNR, CDR2 FQNEAQ (reference sequence). The junction had 5 bases not matched to a gene; V was cut back by 5 bases and J by 5 bases. The CDR3 DNA is TGTGCCAGCAGCGCGCCGGGACTAGCGGACAATGAGCAGTTCTTC. Residues: CASSAPGLADNEQFF. The full variable domain, in which reference TRBV7-9 and TRBJ2-1 provide the parts outside the CDR3, is DTGVSQNPRHKITKRGQNVTFRCDPISEHNRLYWYRQTLGQGPEFLTYFQNEAQLEKSRLLSDRFSAERPKGSFSTLEIQRTEQGDSAMYLCASSAPGLADNEQFFGPGTRLTVL.

The chain uses TRBV2 and TRBJ2-7; 7 nucleotides match TRBD1. From germline, CDR1 is SNHLY and CDR2 FYNNEI. With 2 bases clipped from V and 5 bases from J, the junction kept 12 bases outside the gene matches. The CDR3 is made up of 16 amino acids. The CDR3 protein is CASSESLDRVRNEQYF. The CDR3 DNA is TGTGCCAGCAGTGAATCCCTAGACAGGGTAAGAAACGAGCAGTACTTC.

The CDR3 bases are TGTGCCAGCAGCCAGACGGTGGAGAATGAAAAACTGTTTTTT. It is translated as CASSQTVENEKLFF. The V call is TRBV16, the J call TRBJ1-4; D not certain. This CDR3 has 14 residues. Germline loops: CDR1 KGHSY, CDR2 FQNENV. The ends were cut back, 3 bases at V and 5 bases at J, with 10 bases in the middle.

The V call is TRBV27, the J call TRBJ2-7; 7 bases match TRBD2. This CDR3 has 13 residues. Per germline, CDR1 MNHEY and CDR2 SMNVEV (reference sequence). V lost 8 bases, J lost 1 base, and 5 bases stayed unmatched. CDR3 sequence: CASAIGGSYEQYF. The CDR3 DNA reads TGTGCCAGCGCCATCGGGGGGTCCTACGAGCAGTACTTC.

Details on this clone: Other DNA sequences within the sample encode an identical CDR3. The V call is TRBV5-1, the J call TRBJ2-3; possibly TRBD1 for D (6 bases). V shed 0 bases and J shed 1 base, with 9 bases lying between them. The germline V gene has CDR1 SGHRS and CDR2 YFSETQ. CDR3 length: 15 amino acids. This CDR3 is CASSLGGPGTDTQYF. The CDR3 DNA reads TGCGCCAGCAGCTTGGGGGGGCCCGGCACAGATACGCAGTATTTT.

CDR3 bases: TGTGCCAGCTCCCTCCGGGACAGGGGTTTTGAGACCCAGTACTTC. Translating gives CASSLRDRGFETQYF. The V and J genes are TRBV27 and TRBJ2-5; 10 bases align to TRBD1. Germline CDR1 is MNHEY and CDR2 is SMNVEV (reference sequence). After removal of 8 bases from V and 5 bases from J, the junction contained 11 bases not matched to a gene. The CDR3 sequence is 15 residues long.